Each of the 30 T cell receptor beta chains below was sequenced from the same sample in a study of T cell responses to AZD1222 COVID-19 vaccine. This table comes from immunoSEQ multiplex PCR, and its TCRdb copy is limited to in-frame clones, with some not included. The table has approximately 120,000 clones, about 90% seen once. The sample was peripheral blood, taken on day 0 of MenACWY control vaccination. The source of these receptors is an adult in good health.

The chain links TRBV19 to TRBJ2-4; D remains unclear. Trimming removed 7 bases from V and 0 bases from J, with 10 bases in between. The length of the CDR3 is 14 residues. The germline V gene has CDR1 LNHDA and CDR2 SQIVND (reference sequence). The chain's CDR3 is CASNQTLAKNIQYF. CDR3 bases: TGTGCCAGTAACCAGACCCTAGCCAAAAACATTCAGTACTTC.

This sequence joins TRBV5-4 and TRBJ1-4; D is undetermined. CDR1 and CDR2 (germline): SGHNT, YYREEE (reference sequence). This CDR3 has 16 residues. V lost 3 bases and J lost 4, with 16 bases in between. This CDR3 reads CASSSIPSFNNEKLFF. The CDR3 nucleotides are TGTGCCAGCAGCTCGATTCCCTCATTTAATAATGAAAAACTGTTTTTT.

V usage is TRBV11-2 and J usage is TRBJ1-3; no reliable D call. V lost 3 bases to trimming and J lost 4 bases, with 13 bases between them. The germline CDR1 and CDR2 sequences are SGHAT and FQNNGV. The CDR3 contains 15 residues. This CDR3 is CASSFGVRGGNTIYF. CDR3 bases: TGTGCCAGCAGCTTTGGGGTTAGAGGAGGAAACACCATATATTTT.

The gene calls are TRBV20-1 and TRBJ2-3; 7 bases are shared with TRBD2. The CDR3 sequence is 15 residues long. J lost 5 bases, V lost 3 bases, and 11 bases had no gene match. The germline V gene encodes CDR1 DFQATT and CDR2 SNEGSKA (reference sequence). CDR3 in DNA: TGCAGTGCTAGTTTAGCGGGTACTTTTGGAGATACGCAGTATTTT. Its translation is CSASLAGTFGDTQYF.

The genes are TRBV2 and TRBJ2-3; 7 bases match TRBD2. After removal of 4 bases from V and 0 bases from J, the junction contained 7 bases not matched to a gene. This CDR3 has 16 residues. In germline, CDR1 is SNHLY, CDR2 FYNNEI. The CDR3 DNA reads TGTGCCAGCAGTGGTCGGGCGGGGGTTAGCACAGATACGCAGTATTTT. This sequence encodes CASSGRAGVSTDTQYF.

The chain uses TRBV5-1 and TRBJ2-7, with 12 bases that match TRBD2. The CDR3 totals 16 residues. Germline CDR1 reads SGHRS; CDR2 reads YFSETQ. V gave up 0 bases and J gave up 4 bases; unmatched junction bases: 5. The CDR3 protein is CASSLGSSGRVYEQYF. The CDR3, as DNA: TGCGCCAGCAGCTTGGGCTCTAGCGGGAGGGTTTACGAGCAGTACTTC.

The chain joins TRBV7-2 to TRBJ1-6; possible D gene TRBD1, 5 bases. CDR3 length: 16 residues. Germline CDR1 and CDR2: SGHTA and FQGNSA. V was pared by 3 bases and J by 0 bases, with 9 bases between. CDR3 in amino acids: CASSFVGGSYNSPLHF. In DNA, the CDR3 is TGTGCCAGCAGCTTCGTCGGGGGCTCCTATAATTCACCCCTCCACTTT.

CDR3 nucleotide sequence: TGTGCCAGCAGCTTAAGATCCTGGGCTTCCAGACCCTACAATGAGCAGTTCTTC. This translates into CASSLRSWASRPYNEQFF. The chain couples TRBV5-4 to TRBJ2-1; D unclear. There are 18 residues in the CDR3. V was trimmed by 2 bases and J by 2 bases, leaving 20 bases between them. Germline loops: CDR1 SGHNT, CDR2 YYREEE (reference sequence).

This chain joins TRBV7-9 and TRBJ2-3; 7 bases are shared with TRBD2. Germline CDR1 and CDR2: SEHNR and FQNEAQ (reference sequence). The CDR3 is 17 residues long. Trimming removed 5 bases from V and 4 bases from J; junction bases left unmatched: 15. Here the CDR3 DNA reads TGTGCCAGCAGCCCCGGGCCGGGCGGGAGATACGCAGATACGCAGTATTTT. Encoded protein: CASSPGPGGRYADTQYF.

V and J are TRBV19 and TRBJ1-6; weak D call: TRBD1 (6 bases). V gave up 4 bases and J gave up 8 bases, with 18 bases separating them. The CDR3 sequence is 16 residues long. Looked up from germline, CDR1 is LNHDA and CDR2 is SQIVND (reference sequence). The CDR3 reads CASSTSQGLSYSPLHF. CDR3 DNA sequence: TGTGCCAGTAGTACCTCCCAGGGGTTAAGTTATTCACCCCTCCACTTT.

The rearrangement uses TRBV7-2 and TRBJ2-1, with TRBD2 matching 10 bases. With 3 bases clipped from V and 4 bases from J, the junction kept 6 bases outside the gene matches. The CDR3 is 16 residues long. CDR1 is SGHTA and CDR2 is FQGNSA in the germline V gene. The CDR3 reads CASSLSLAGAYNEQFF. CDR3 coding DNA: TGTGCCAGCAGCTTGTCCCTAGCGGGGGCGTACAATGAGCAGTTCTTC.

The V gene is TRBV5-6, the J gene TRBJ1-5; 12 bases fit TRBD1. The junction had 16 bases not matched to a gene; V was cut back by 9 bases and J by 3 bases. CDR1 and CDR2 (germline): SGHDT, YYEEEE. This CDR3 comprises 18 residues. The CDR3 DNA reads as TGTGCCATCATAATCAGCCGGGACAGGGGGCGAGTCAATCAGCCCCAGCATTTT. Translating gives CAIIISRDRGRVNQPQHF. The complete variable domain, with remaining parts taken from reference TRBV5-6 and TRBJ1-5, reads DAGVTQSPTHLIKTRGQQVTLRCSPKSGHDTVSWYQQALGQGPQFIFQYYEEEERQRGNFPDRFSGHQFPNYSSELNVNALLLGDSALYLCAIIISRDRGRVNQPQHFGDGTRLSIL.

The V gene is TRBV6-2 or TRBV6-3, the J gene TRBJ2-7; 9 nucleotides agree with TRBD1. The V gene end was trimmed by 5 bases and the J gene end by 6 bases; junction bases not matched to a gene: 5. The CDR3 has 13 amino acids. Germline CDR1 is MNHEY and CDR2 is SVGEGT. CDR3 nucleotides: TGTGCCAGCAGTCCCGGGACAGGGCTCGAGCAGTACTTC. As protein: CASSPGTGLEQYF.

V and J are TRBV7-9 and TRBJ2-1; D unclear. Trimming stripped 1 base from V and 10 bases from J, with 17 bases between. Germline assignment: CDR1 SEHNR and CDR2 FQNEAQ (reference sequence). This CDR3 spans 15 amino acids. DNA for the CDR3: TGTGCCAGCAGCTTAGGGTTCGGGCTAGAGAAGGAGCAGTTCTTC. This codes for CASSLGFGLEKEQFF. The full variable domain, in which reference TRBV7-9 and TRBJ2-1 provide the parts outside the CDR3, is DTGVSQNPRHKITKRGQNVTFRCDPISEHNRLYWYRQTLGQGPEFLTYFQNEAQLEKSRLLSDRFSAERPKGSFSTLEIQRTEQGDSAMYLCASSLGFGLEKEQFFGPGTRLTVL.

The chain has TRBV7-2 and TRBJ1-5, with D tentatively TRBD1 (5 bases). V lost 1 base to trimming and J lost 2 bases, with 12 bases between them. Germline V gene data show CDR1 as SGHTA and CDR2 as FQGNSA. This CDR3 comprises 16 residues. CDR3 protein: CASSLVILTGNQPQHF. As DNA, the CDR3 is TGTGCCAGCAGCTTAGTTATATTGACAGGCAATCAGCCCCAGCATTTT.

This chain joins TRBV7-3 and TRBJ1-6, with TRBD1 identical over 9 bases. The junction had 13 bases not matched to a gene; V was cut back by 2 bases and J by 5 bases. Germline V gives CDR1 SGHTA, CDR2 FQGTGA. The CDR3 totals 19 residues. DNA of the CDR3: TGTGCCAGCAGCTTAGCCGGGACAGGGAACCCCCCCGATAATTCACCCCTCCACTTT. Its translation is CASSLAGTGNPPDNSPLHF.

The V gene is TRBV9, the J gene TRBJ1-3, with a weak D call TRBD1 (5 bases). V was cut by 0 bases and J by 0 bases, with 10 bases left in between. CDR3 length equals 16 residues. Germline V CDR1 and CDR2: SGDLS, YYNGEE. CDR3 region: CASSVGGVNSGNTIYF. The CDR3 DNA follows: TGTGCCAGCAGCGTAGGGGGGGTTAACTCTGGAAACACCATATATTTT.

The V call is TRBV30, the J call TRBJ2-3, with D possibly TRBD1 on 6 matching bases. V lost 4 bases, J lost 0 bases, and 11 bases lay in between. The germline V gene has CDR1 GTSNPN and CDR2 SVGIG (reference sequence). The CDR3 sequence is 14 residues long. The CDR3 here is CAWTRTASTDTQYF. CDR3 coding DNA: TGTGCCTGGACTCGGACAGCTAGCACAGATACGCAGTATTTT. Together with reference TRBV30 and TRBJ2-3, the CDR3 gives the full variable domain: SQTIHQWPATLVQPVGSPLSLECTVEGTSNPNLYWYRQAAGRGLQLLFYSVGIGQISSEVPQNLSASRPQDRQFILSSKKLLLSDSGFYLCAWTRTASTDTQYFGPGTRLTVL.

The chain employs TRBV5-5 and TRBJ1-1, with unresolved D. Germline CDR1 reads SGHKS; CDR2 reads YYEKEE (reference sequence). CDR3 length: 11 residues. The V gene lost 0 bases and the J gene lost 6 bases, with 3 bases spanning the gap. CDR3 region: CASSLGSEAFF. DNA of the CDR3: TGTGCCAGCAGCTTGGGTTCTGAAGCTTTCTTT.

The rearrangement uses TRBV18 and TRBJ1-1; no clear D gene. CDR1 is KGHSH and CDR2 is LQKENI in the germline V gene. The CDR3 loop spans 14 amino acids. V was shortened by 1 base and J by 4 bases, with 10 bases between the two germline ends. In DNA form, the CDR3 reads TGTGCCAGCTCACCACAGTCGGGAGGCACTGAAGCTTTCTTT. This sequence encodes CASSPQSGGTEAFF.

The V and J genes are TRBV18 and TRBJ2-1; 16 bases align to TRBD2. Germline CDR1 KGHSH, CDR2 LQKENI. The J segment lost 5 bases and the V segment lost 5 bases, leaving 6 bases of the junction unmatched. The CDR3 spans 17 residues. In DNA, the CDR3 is TGTGCCAGCTCAACTGGGACTAGCGGGAGGGTAGACAATGAGCAGTTCTTC. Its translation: CASSTGTSGRVDNEQFF.

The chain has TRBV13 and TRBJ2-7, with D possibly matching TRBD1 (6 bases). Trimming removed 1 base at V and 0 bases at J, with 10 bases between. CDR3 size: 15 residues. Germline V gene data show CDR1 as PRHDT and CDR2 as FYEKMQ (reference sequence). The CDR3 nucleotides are TGTGCCAGCAGCTTAGAGGGCAGGGGCTCCTACGAGCAGTACTTC. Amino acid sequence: CASSLEGRGSYEQYF.

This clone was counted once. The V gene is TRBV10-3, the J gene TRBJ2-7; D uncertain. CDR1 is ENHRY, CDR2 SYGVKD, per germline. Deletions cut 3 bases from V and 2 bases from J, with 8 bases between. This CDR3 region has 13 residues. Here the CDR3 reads CAISDGSTYEQYF. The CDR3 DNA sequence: TGTGCCATCAGTGACGGTTCTACCTACGAGCAGTACTTC.

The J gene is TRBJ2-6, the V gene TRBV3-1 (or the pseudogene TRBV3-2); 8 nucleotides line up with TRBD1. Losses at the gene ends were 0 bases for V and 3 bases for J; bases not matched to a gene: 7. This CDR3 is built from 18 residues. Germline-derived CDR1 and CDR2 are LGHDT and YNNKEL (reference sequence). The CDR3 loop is CASSQEGVDRGGANVLTF. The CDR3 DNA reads TGTGCCAGCAGCCAAGAGGGGGTTGACAGGGGTGGGGCCAACGTCCTGACTTTC.

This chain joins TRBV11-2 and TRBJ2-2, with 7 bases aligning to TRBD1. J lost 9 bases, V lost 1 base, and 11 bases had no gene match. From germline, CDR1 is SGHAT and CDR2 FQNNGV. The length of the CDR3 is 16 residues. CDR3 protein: CASSLVNRGLVWELFF. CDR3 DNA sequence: TGTGCCAGCAGCTTAGTTAACAGGGGTTTGGTCTGGGAGCTGTTTTTT.

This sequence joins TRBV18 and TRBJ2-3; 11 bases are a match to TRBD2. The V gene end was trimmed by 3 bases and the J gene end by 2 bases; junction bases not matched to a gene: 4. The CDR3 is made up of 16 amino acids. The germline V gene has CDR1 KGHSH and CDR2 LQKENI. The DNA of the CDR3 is TGTGCCAGCTCACCGGGACTAGCGGAGGTCACAGATACGCAGTATTTT. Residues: CASSPGLAEVTDTQYF.

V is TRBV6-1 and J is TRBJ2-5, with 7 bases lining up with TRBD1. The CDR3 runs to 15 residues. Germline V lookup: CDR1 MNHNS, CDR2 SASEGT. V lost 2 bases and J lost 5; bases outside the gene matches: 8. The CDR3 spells CASSEKDRPEETQYF. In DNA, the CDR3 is TGTGCCAGCAGTGAAAAGGACAGGCCAGAGGAGACCCAGTACTTC.

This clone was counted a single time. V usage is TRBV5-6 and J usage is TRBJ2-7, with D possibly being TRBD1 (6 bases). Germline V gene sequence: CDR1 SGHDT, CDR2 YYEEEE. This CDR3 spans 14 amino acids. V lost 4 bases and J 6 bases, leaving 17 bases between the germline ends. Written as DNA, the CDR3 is TGTGCCAGCAGCCGATGGGACACCGGAGTCGAGCAGTACGTC. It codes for CASSRWDTGVEQYV.

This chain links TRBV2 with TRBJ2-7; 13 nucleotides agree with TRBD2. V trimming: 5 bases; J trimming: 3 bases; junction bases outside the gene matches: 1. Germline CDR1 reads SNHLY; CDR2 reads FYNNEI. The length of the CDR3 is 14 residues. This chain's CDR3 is CASSTSGGGYEQYV. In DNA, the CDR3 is TGTGCCAGCAGTACTAGCGGGGGGGGCTACGAGCAGTACGTC.

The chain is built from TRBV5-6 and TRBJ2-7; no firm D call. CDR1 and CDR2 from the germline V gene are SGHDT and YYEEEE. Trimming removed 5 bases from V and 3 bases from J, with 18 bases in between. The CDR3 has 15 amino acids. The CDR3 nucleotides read TGTGCCAGCAGAACGGCCGGGCCGTCTTACTACGAGCAGTACTTC. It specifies CASRTAGPSYYEQYF.